The rows below give T cell receptor beta chains drawn from one sample of a study of shared clonotypes between healthy human individuals. The assay was immunoSEQ multiplex PCR, and TCRdb's table has in-frame clones only and misses some. This sample has around 2.5 million clones; 93% occur once, and the top ten carry roughly 0.36%. Material: naive CD4+ T cells from PBMCs. These receptors were obtained from a man between 18 and 35 years old in good health. Some clones in this sample may be carry-over from other donors' samples. Both conserved end residues are part of each CDR3. D genes are given only for firm matches. Only some rows state a clone size, as once, few, many or a class for expanded clones.

V gene	J gene	CDR3 length	clone size	D gene	CDR3 DNA	CDR3 protein
TRBV18	TRBJ2-3	15	NA	TRBD1	TGTGCCAGCTCCTCCGGGACAGGGTCACCCGATACGCAGTATTTT	CASSSGTGSPDTQYF
TRBV7-2	TRBJ2-2	16	NA	TRBD1	TGTGCCAGCAGCTCGGGACAGGGGGCTACGGTCGGGGAGCTGTTTTTT	CASSSGQGATVGELFF
TRBV28	TRBJ2-2	16	NA	NA	TGTGCCAGCAGTTTATTGGCCGTCACGGGAGCCGGGGAGCTGTTTTTT	CASSLLAVTGAGELFF
TRBV6-5	TRBJ1-4	14	NA	NA	TGTGCCAGCAAAAGAGACAGCGTGAATGAAAAACTGTTTTTT	CASKRDSVNEKLFF
TRBV6-6	TRBJ1-4	13	NA	NA	TGTGCCAGCAGTCCGCCACAAAGTGAAAAACTGTTTTTT	CASSPPQSEKLFF
TRBV5-1	TRBJ2-3	16	NA	NA	TGCGCCAGCAAGGAAATCGCGGGCCCTAGCACAGATACGCAGTATTTT	CASKEIAGPSTDTQYF
TRBV15	TRBJ2-7	16	NA	TRBD2	TGTGCCACCAGCAGAGAAGGGCTAGCGGGAGGATACGAGCAGTACTTC	CATSREGLAGGYEQYF
TRBV28	TRBJ2-1	14	once	NA	TGTGCCAGCACCATTGGCCCTTTTGGCAATGAGCAGTTCTTC	CASTIGPFGNEQFF
TRBV30	TRBJ1-4	13	once	NA	TGTGCCTCGCGCCGCCAGCCTAATGAAAAACTGTTTTTT	CASRRQPNEKLFF
TRBV5-1	TRBJ2-5	15	NA	NA	TGCGCCAGCAGCACCCCGACCGGAGCTACAGAGACCCAGTACTTC	CASSTPTGATETQYF
TRBV19	TRBJ1-5	13	NA	NA	TGTGCCAGTAGTATAAAGGGAACCCAGCCCCAGCATTTT	CASSIKGTQPQHF
TRBV30	TRBJ1-2	16	NA	TRBD1	TGTGCCTGGGCGGGGGACAGGGGGCGCACGGACTATGGCTACACCTTC	CAWAGDRGRTDYGYTF
TRBV28	TRBJ1-1	13	NA	TRBD1	TGTGCCAGCAGAAGGGACAGGCCCACTGAAGCTTTCTTT	CASRRDRPTEAFF
TRBV7-9	TRBJ1-2	14	NA	NA	TGTGCCAGCAGCCGAAGGACAGCTAACTATGGCTACACCTTC	CASSRRTANYGYTF
TRBV7-2	TRBJ2-1	16	NA	TRBD2	TGTGCCAGCAGCCCACGACGGGCTAGCGGCAACAATGAGCAGTTCTTC	CASSPRRASGNNEQFF
TRBV2	TRBJ2-7	14	NA	NA	TGTGCCAGCAGTGTACAGGGAACTTCCTACGAGCAGTACTTC	CASSVQGTSYEQYF
TRBV23-1	TRBJ2-6	15	NA	NA	TGCGCCAGCAACCCTACAGGGATCGGGGCCAACGTCCTGACTTTC	CASNPTGIGANVLTF
TRBV5-1	TRBJ2-1	13	few	NA	TGCGCCAGCAGCTTGGGTTGGGGGAATGAGCAGTTCTTC	CASSLGWGNEQFF
TRBV9	TRBJ2-3	14	NA	NA	TGTGCCAGCAGCGTAGAGGGGAGTAGTGGTACGCAGTATTTT	CASSVEGSSGTQYF
TRBV5-1	TRBJ2-2	16	NA	TRBD1	TGCGCCAGCAGCTTGAACAGGGGGCCGGGCACCGGGGAGCTGTTTTTT	CASSLNRGPGTGELFF
TRBV7-9	TRBJ1-3	16	NA	TRBD1	TGTGCCAGCAGCTTAAGCCCGACAGGGACTGGAAACACCATATATTTT	CASSLSPTGTGNTIYF
TRBV6-1	TRBJ1-4	14	NA	TRBD1	TGTGCCAGCAGAACCGGGACAGGAGGTGAAAAACTGTTTTTT	CASRTGTGGEKLFF
TRBV6-1	TRBJ2-3	14	NA	TRBD2	TGTGCCAGCAGTAGCGGGAGGGGCCGAGATACGCAGTATTTT	CASSSGRGRDTQYF